A selection of T cell receptor beta chains follows, all from one sample in a study of response to subunit inactivated influenza vaccine. TCRdb reanalysed the RT-PCR reads using MiXCR and keeps one entry per CDR3 protein. The sample contains 200,000 to 300,000 distinct CDR3 sequences, about 12% of which appear only once. Material: non-naive T cells sorted from PBMCs, obtained 14 to 15 days before vaccination. These receptor sequences come from a man in his fifties or sixties who received an inactivated influenza vaccine. The CDR3 runs from the conserved cysteine through the conserved F or W. The D gene is left open where the match is weak. Size values are once, few and many counts, or a class for expanded clones, and some rows have none.

CDR3aa,CDR3nt,d_gene,j_gene,abundance,v_gene
CASRKQGGISNEQFF,TGTGCCAGCAGAAAACAGGGGGGGATCTCGAATGAGCAGTTCTTC,.,TRBJ2-1,many,TRBV12-3/TRBV12-4
CSVDEEWADTQYF,TGCAGCGTTGACGAGGAATGGGCAGATACGCAGTATTTT,.,TRBJ2-3,.,TRBV29-1
CSVSTGMAGANVLTF,TGCAGCGTGTCCACAGGGATGGCTGGGGCCAACGTCCTGACTTTC,.,TRBJ2-6,few,TRBV29-1
CASSSLIPGSNTGELFF,TGTGCCAGCAGCTCGCTAATTCCGGGATCGAACACCGGGGAGCTGTTTTTT,.,TRBJ2-2,.,TRBV14
CRANNEQFF,TGCAGGGCTAACAATGAGCAGTTCTTC,.,TRBJ2-1,few,TRBV20-1
CASSFSGGGNTDTQYF,TGTGCCAGCAGCTTTAGCGGGGGGGGAAACACAGATACGCAGTATTTT,TRBD2,TRBJ2-3,.,TRBV7-2
CASSLVPGDQPQHF,TGTGCCAGCAGCTTAGTTCCAGGAGATCAGCCCCAGCATTTT,.,TRBJ1-5,few,TRBV7-8
CAQEPWPTSGGSYEQYF,TGTGCCCAAGAACCCTGGCCGACTAGCGGGGGTTCCTACGAGCAGTACTTC,TRBD2,TRBJ2-7,.,TRBV27
CATSRGLGTFNYGYTF,TGTGCCACCAGCAGAGGGCTAGGGACTTTTAACTATGGCTACACCTTC,.,TRBJ1-2,few,TRBV15
CASRLGRAEWVYGYTF,TGTGCCAGCAGACTGGGACGAGCGGAATGGGTCTATGGCTACACCTTC,.,TRBJ1-2,few,TRBV5-6
CASNQGGKQYF,TGTGCCAGTAATCAAGGAGGGAAGCAGTACTTC,.,TRBJ2-7,many,TRBV6-2/TRBV6-3
CASSPGNTDTQYF,TGTGCCAGCAGCCCGGGCAACACAGATACGCAGTATTTT,.,TRBJ2-3,.,TRBV3-1
CASTRGGLTGELFF,TGTGCCAGCACCCGCGGAGGGCTTACCGGGGAGCTGTTTTTT,.,TRBJ2-2,many,TRBV12-3/TRBV12-4
CASCRDRSTDTQYF,TGTGCCAGCTGTCGGGACAGGTCGACAGATACGCAGTATTTT,TRBD1,TRBJ2-3,few,TRBV6-1
CASSHMDGSYEQYF,TGCGCCAGCAGCCACATGGACGGCTCCTACGAGCAGTACTTC,.,TRBJ2-7,.,TRBV4-1
CASSQDSNSGKTQYF,TGCGCCAGCAGCCAAGATTCTAATAGCGGAAAGACCCAGTACTTC,.,TRBJ2-5,medium-sized,TRBV4-1
CASSSISGRERNNQPQHF,TGTGCCAGCAGCTCTATTTCCGGACGGGAGAGGAACAATCAGCCCCAGCATTTT,.,TRBJ1-5,few,TRBV11-2
CASSQGLADGYNEQFF,TGTGCCAGCAGCCAAGGGTTAGCGGATGGATACAATGAGCAGTTCTTC,.,TRBJ2-1,few,TRBV4-2
CAWSVHAVEPQHF,TGTGCCTGGAGTGTGCATGCCGTCGAGCCCCAGCATTTT,.,TRBJ1-5,.,TRBV30
CASRRNEGENTEAFF,TGTGCCAGTAGGAGAAATGAAGGTGAGAACACTGAAGCTTTCTTT,.,TRBJ1-1,few,TRBV19
CASRAGVEQFF,TGTGCCAGCAGGGCGGGGGTCGAGCAGTTCTTC,TRBD2,TRBJ2-1,.,TRBV11-2
CASSSLSGGAYNEQFF,TGTGCCAGCAGTTCTCTAAGCGGGGGGGCCTACAATGAGCAGTTCTTC,TRBD2,TRBJ2-1,many,TRBV28
CASSQDGDYTEAFF,TGTGCCAGCAGTCAAGACGGGGATTACACTGAAGCTTTCTTT,.,TRBJ1-1,.,TRBV2
CASSPQAGDSDTQYF,TGTGCCAGCAGCCCTCAAGCGGGAGACTCAGATACGCAGTATTTT,TRBD2,TRBJ2-3,.,TRBV5-8
CASQPGPLQETQYF,TGTGCCAGCCAACCGGGACCCCTGCAAGAGACCCAGTACTTC,.,TRBJ2-5,.,TRBV9
CASSFRDRGSETQYF,TGCGCCAGCAGCTTCCGGGACAGGGGGTCGGAGACCCAGTACTTC,TRBD1,TRBJ2-5,many,TRBV5-1
CATAGTGHSGANVLTF,TGTGCCACCGCCGGGACAGGGCACTCTGGGGCCAACGTCCTGACTTTC,TRBD1,TRBJ2-6,many,TRBV24-1